This T cell receptor (beta chain) came from a study of Graves' ophthalmopathy and Graves' hyperthyroidism. Notes on the study in general: Most expanded clonotypes in thyroid above 0.001 frequency also showed up in blood. From stable hyperthyroidism, ophthalmopathy was separated by a 13-signature model with 87.88% sensitivity and around 79% specificity.

This clonotype has a count of ten or more. What it recognizes is unknown. Germline V lookup: CDR1 MNHEY, CDR2 SVGAGI. The CDR3 contains 15 residues. V lost 2 bases and J 3 bases, leaving 13 bases between the germline ends. The hyperthyroidism patients, aged 18 to 65, had been newly diagnosed, with under 2 months' duration. An approximately 10 ml volume of fresh peripheral blood provided the PBMCs. Amplification targeted the TCR beta CDR3 regions, with RNA transcripts as the source material. Investigators did first-round RT-PCR with HTBI primers, then second-round multiplex PCR. TCRdb reanalysed the multiplex PCR reads using MiXCR and keeps one entry per CDR3 protein. The table lists hundreds of thousands of distinct CDR3 sequences, around a fifth of them singletons.

This chain links TRBV6-5 with TRBJ1-2; D is perhaps TRBD1 (5 bases). Material for sequencing was peripheral blood. The clonotype was recovered from a woman aged 18-35 years with stable Graves' hyperthyroidism. The CDR3 DNA is TGTGCCAGCAGTTACGGGGGAGGCGCGGACTATGGCTACACCTTC. This codes for CASSYGGGADYGYTF.